These 19 T cell receptor beta chains were sequenced from one sample in a study of cytomegalovirus exposure and HLA in healthy donors. The PCR used 60 Vbeta and 13 Jbeta primers. Only in-frame clones appear in the TCRdb table, and some are missing; sequencing was by immunoSEQ multiplex PCR. The data contain over 100,000 clones, around 73% of them seen just once; the ten biggest clones take up 8.4%. Source material: PBMCs. Source of these receptors: a man in his forties in good health and CMV-seronegative.

The chain employs TRBV6-5 and TRBJ1-5; maybe TRBD1 (5 bases). The CDR3 runs 13 residues. Germline-derived CDR1 and CDR2 are MNHEY and SVGAGI. V gave up 5 bases and J gave up 6 bases, with 11 bases separating them. The CDR3 loop is CASSITGGQPQHF. The CDR3 DNA reads as TGTGCCAGCAGTATAACCGGGGGTCAGCCCCAGCATTTT.

This rearrangement joins TRBV5-1 to TRBJ1-1; 7 nucleotides align to TRBD1. The CDR3 length is 13 residues. V trimming: 7 bases; J trimming: 1 base; junction bases outside the gene matches: 4. Germline CDR1 is SGHRS and CDR2 is YFSETQ. The CDR3 DNA is TGCGCCAGCGGGGACAGTCAGAACACTGAAGCTTTCTTT. Its translation is CASGDSQNTEAFF.

J is TRBJ2-7 and V is TRBV7-6; TRBD2 agrees at 9 bases. V was clipped by 2 bases and J by 0 bases; unmatched bases: 11. Looked up from germline, CDR1 is SGHVS and CDR2 is FNYEAQ. The CDR3 loop spans 18 amino acids. CDR3 coding DNA: TGTGCCAGCAGCTTAATCTTAGCGGGTAGCGGGGGCTCCTACGAGCAGTACTTC. Its protein product is CASSLILAGSGGSYEQYF.

The chain carries TRBV27 and TRBJ1-5; TRBD1 is a possible D gene (6 bases). CDR1 is MNHEY and CDR2 is SMNVEV in the germline V gene (reference sequence). V was trimmed by 7 bases and J by 7 bases, leaving 17 bases between them. This CDR3 is built from 14 residues. The CDR3 is CASTVTGGGQPQHF. CDR3 coding DNA: TGTGCCAGCACCGTAACGGGGGGCGGACAGCCCCAGCATTTT.

The chain recombines TRBV9 with TRBJ1-4; D call uncertain. The CDR3 has 14 amino acids. CDR1 and CDR2 (germline): SGDLS, YYNGEE. With 3 bases removed from V and 7 bases from J, the gap between germline ends came to 13 bases. The CDR3 spells CASSALGEVEKLFF. CDR3 sequence (DNA): TGTGCCAGCAGCGCCCTCGGGGAGGTTGAAAAACTGTTTTTT.

This clone occurred once. V gene TRBV28 combines with J gene TRBJ2-7, with 11 bases fitting TRBD1. V trimming: 2 bases; J trimming: 3 bases; junction bases outside the gene matches: 3. The length of the CDR3 is 15 residues. CDR1 is MDHEN, CDR2 SYDVKM, per germline. DNA of the CDR3: TGTGCCAGCAGTTTAACCGGGACAGGGGGCTACGAGCAGTACTTC. Translated, it gives CASSLTGTGGYEQYF.

This clone is medium-sized. The chain couples TRBV6-1 to TRBJ2-1; the match to TRBD2 covers 12 bases. The germline gives CDR1 MNHNS, CDR2 SASEGT. Unmatched junction bases numbered 12, after V lost 3 bases and J lost 9 bases. This CDR3 is 17 amino acids long. CDR3 nucleotide sequence: TGTGCCAGCAGTGATGCTAGCGGGGGGGCGGTTGGCGGTGAGCAGTTCTTC. This encodes CASSDASGGAVGGEQFF.

CDR3 sequence (DNA): TGTGCCACCGCACTGGGGGGAAGCTCCTATAATTCACCCCTCCACTTT. Protein sequence: CATALGGSSYNSPLHF. The gene calls are TRBV7-8 and TRBJ1-6, with TRBD1 as a possible D gene (5 bases). With 10 bases removed from V and 0 bases from J, the gap between germline ends came to 16 bases. The CDR3 length is 16 residues. Germline-derived CDR1 and CDR2 are SGHVS and FQNEAQ.

The rearrangement joins TRBV19 to TRBJ2-1, with TRBD1 matching 7 bases. The germline V gene has CDR1 LNHDA and CDR2 SQIVND (reference sequence). J was trimmed by 5 bases and V by 4 bases; bases with no gene match: 14. The CDR3 is 17 amino acids. Here the CDR3 reads CASSNGGSWGQNNEQFF. In DNA, the CDR3 is TGTGCCAGTAGTAATGGGGGATCGTGGGGACAGAACAATGAGCAGTTCTTC. The full variable domain, in which reference TRBV19 and TRBJ2-1 provide the parts outside the CDR3, is DGGITQSPKYLFRKEGQNVTLSCEQNLNHDAMYWYRQDPGQGLRLIYYSQIVNDFQKGDIAEGYSVSREKKESFPLTVTSAQKNPTAFYLCASSNGGSWGQNNEQFFGPGTRLTVL.

This chain connects TRBV27 to TRBJ2-5, with D maybe TRBD1 (6 bases). The germline V and J ends were trimmed by 3 bases and 4 bases, with 12 bases remaining between them. Germline V gene sequence: CDR1 MNHEY, CDR2 SMNVEV (reference sequence). The CDR3 has 14 residues. CDR3 sequence: CASSFSLGGETQYF. The CDR3 nucleotides read TGTGCCAGCAGTTTCAGCCTAGGGGGAGAGACCCAGTACTTC.

V gene TRBV6-5 combines with J gene TRBJ2-3; 7 nucleotides match TRBD1. J gave up 7 bases and V 0 bases, and 10 bases lay outside the gene matches. The CDR3 is 16 residues long. Looked up from germline, CDR1 is MNHEY and CDR2 is SVGAGI. The CDR3 spells CASSYSGQSFGNTQYF. CDR3 DNA: TGTGCCAGCAGTTACTCGGGACAGTCCTTCGGGAATACGCAGTATTTT.

The chain links TRBV4-3 to TRBJ2-3; possibly TRBD2 for D (6 bases). The CDR3 is made up of 15 amino acids. Germline CDR1 and CDR2: LGHNA and YSLEER. V lost 3 bases to trimming and J lost 4 bases, with 14 bases between them. The CDR3 DNA sequence: TGCGCCAGCAGCCAGGACAAACTAGCTGCAGATACGCAGTATTTT. This gives the protein CASSQDKLAADTQYF.

In its sample, this clone was seen a few times. The chain employs TRBV30 and TRBJ1-4; possibly TRBD1 for D (5 bases). The CDR3 sequence is 17 residues long. V gave up 2 bases and J gave up 5 bases, with 21 bases separating them. From germline, CDR1 is GTSNPN and CDR2 SVGIG (reference sequence). This CDR3 reads CAWSSNAEGYGNEKLFF. For the CDR3, the DNA is TGTGCCTGGAGTTCAAACGCGGAGGGGTACGGAAATGAAAAACTGTTTTTT.

This clone was counted once. The chain recombines TRBV29-1 with TRBJ2-7; 10 bases are shared with TRBD1. CDR1 and CDR2 from the germline V gene are SQVTM and ANQGSEA. V trimming: 5 bases; J trimming: 4 bases; junction bases outside the gene matches: 11. The length of the CDR3 is 15 residues. CDR3 in amino acids: CSVTGTGVNTYEQYF. DNA for the CDR3: TGCAGCGTTACCGGGACAGGGGTAAATACTTACGAGCAGTACTTC.

The chain combines TRBV5-1 with TRBJ2-1; TRBD2 matches at 11 bases. Looked up from germline, CDR1 is SGHRS and CDR2 is YFSETQ. The trim removed 4 bases at V and 4 bases at J, leaving 4 bases unmatched. This CDR3 is 15 amino acids long. Here the CDR3 DNA reads TGCGCCAGCAGCCTTAGCGGGGGGGAGTACAATGAGCAGTTCTTC. Protein product: CASSLSGGEYNEQFF.

This clone was detected only a few times. The chain recombines TRBV6-5 with TRBJ1-3; weak D call: TRBD1 (5 bases). The CDR3 runs to 14 residues. Deletions cut 8 bases from V and 0 bases from J, with 11 bases between. Looked up from germline, CDR1 is MNHEY and CDR2 is SVGAGI. The CDR3 nucleotides read TGTGCCAGCGGGGGACTGGTCTCTGGAAACACCATATATTTT. The encoded protein is CASGGLVSGNTIYF.

The J gene is TRBJ1-2, the V gene TRBV5-1; D is unresolved. The CDR3 sequence is 15 residues long. Trimming removed 0 bases at V and 4 bases at J, with 13 bases between. Germline-derived CDR1 and CDR2 are SGHRS and YFSETQ. The CDR3 bases are TGCGCCAGCAGCTTGGTCGTAGGGAGCCCCTATGGCTACACCTTC. This codes for CASSLVVGSPYGYTF.

The J gene is TRBJ1-1, the V gene TRBV7-3, with D unresolved. This CDR3 comprises 15 residues. Germline CDR1 reads SGHTA; CDR2 reads FQGTGA. The germline V and J ends were trimmed by 5 bases and 6 bases, with 19 bases remaining between them. This CDR3 is CASSQNKGAQPEAFF. The CDR3 nucleotides are TGTGCCAGCAGCCAAAACAAGGGAGCGCAACCTGAAGCTTTCTTT.

This sequence joins TRBV5-6 and TRBJ2-5, with 9 bases fitting TRBD1. With the DNA end fitting TRBJ2-7 better, the J assignment may be wrong. Germline V lookup: CDR1 SGHDT, CDR2 YYEEEE. The CDR3 contains 16 residues. The CDR3: CASSLAGTGTSYEQYF. Here the CDR3 DNA reads TGTGCCAGCAGCTTGGCCGGGACAGGGACCTCCTACGAGCAGTACTTC.